The 11 T cell receptor beta chains reported below all come from one sample, sequenced in a study of T cells after yellow fever vaccination. TCRdb analysed the 5' RACE reads with MiXCR anew, one entry per CDR3 protein. The sample has about 350,000 distinct CDR3 sequences; around 8.1% are singletons. Sequenced material: PBMCs, taken 45 days after the first yellow fever vaccination. The receptors were sampled from a man aged 18 to 35 who received the YFV17D yellow fever vaccine.

This clonotype turned up a few times. The chain links TRBV5-1 to TRBJ1-5; 7 positions agree with TRBD1. Germline lookup yields CDR1 SGHRS and CDR2 YFSETQ. Germline trimming cut 4 bases from V and 4 bases from J; bases unmatched to any gene: 8. This CDR3 is built from 15 residues. CDR3 amino acids: CASSVQGDLNQPQHF. CDR3 sequence (DNA): TGCGCCAGCAGCGTTCAGGGGGACCTTAATCAGCCCCAGCATTTT.

At least ten counts were recorded for this clonotype. CDR3 residues: CASSSRDSTDTQYF. CDR3 in DNA: TGCGCCAGCAGCAGCCGGGACAGCACAGATACGCAGTATTTT. V and J are TRBV5-1 and TRBJ2-3, with D perhaps TRBD1 or TRBD2 (5 bases each). The germline gives CDR1 SGHRS, CDR2 YFSETQ. The ends were cut back, 4 bases at V and 0 bases at J, with 9 bases in the middle. The CDR3 is 14 residues long. Full variable domain (remainder filled in from reference TRBV5-1 and TRBJ2-3): KAGVTQTPRYLIKTRGQQVTLSCSPISGHRSVSWYQQTPGQGLQFLFEYFSETQRNKGNFPGRFSGRQFSNSRSEMNVSTLELGDSALYLCASSSRDSTDTQYFGPGTRLTVL.

This chain joins TRBV6-5 and TRBJ1-2, with D uncertain. Germline CDR1 reads MNHEY; CDR2 reads SVGAGI. This CDR3 is built from 14 residues. The V end was cut by 0 bases, the J end by 6 bases, with 11 bases between. The CDR3 DNA reads as TGTGCCAGCAGTTACTCGAGCCCCCTCGATGGCTACACCTTC. Protein: CASSYSSPLDGYTF.

This clonotype was detected a few times. This chain links TRBV12-3 or TRBV12-4 with TRBJ1-1; maybe TRBD1 (5 bases). V was cut by 6 bases and J by 1 base, with 9 bases left in between. The CDR3 has 13 residues. The CDR3 region is CASSRQQNTEAFF. CDR3 DNA sequence: TGTGCCAGCAGCAGACAGCAGAACACTGAAGCTTTCTTT.

The rearrangement uses TRBV12-3 or TRBV12-4 and TRBJ1-1; 7 nucleotides line up with TRBD1. Losses at the gene ends were 5 bases for V and 4 bases for J; bases not matched to a gene: 10. The CDR3 is 15 amino acids. CDR3 coding DNA: TGTGCCAGCAGTCCCCGGACAGGAAGTATCACTGAAGCTTTCTTT. Translating gives CASSPRTGSITEAFF.

This rearrangement joins TRBV9 to TRBJ2-1; TRBD2 matches 9 bases. The V gene's germline CDR1 is SGDLS and CDR2 YYNGEE. The CDR3 spans 15 residues. V lost 7 bases to trimming and J lost 0 bases; unmatched junction nucleotides: 5. CDR3 in DNA: TGTGCCAGCTCCATTAGCGGGGGCTCCTACAATGAGCAGTTCTTC. Protein sequence: CASSISGGSYNEQFF. The full variable domain, with the rest looked up from reference TRBV9 and TRBJ2-1, is DSGVTQTPKHLITATGQRVTLRCSPRSGDLSVYWYQQSLDQGLQFLIQYYNGEERAKGNILERFSAQQFPDLHSELNLSSLELGDSALYFCASSISGGSYNEQFFGPGTRLTVL.

This clonotype was seen repeatedly, ten times or more. This chain connects TRBV20-1 to TRBJ2-7; TRBD1 might be the D (6 bases). The CDR3 runs to 12 residues. Germline V gene data show CDR1 as DFQATT and CDR2 as SNEGSKA (reference sequence). Trimming shortened V by 2 bases and J by 7 bases, and 12 bases separated the two germline ends. This CDR3 is CSARHRVGEQYF. The CDR3 coding sequence is TGCAGTGCTAGACACAGGGTGGGGGAGCAGTACTTC.

V usage is TRBV4-3 and J usage is TRBJ2-3, with a weak D call TRBD1 (5 bases). Between the trimmed V and J ends, which lost 0 bases and 2 bases, there was a span of 12 bases. Germline lookup yields CDR1 LGHNA and CDR2 YSLEER. The CDR3 contains 16 residues. In DNA, the CDR3 is TGCGCCAGCAGCCAAGATGCGCAGGGATCCACAGATACGCAGTATTTT. Its protein is CASSQDAQGSTDTQYF.

The chain combines TRBV5-1 with TRBJ2-2; D ambiguous. CDR3 length: 12 amino acids. From germline, CDR1 is SGHRS and CDR2 YFSETQ. V shed 5 bases and J shed 4 bases, with 6 bases lying between them. This CDR3 is CASRPSTGELFF. The CDR3 coding sequence is TGCGCCAGCAGACCATCCACCGGGGAGCTGTTTTTT.

This clonotype has just a few counts. This chain's CDR3 is CASSDGSGGLGEQFF. The CDR3 region has the DNA TGTGCCAGCAGTGACGGCTCGGGGGGGCTTGGGGAGCAGTTCTTC. The J gene is TRBJ2-1, the V gene TRBV6-4; 8 nucleotides agree with TRBD2. The CDR3 is 15 amino acids. V trimming: 2 bases; J trimming: 10 bases; junction bases outside the gene matches: 10. The germline gives CDR1 MRHNA, CDR2 SNTAGT.

This clonotype was recorded at least ten times. This chain joins TRBV6-6 and TRBJ1-1; the D gene is possibly TRBD1 (6 bases). The V gene's germline CDR1 is MNHNY and CDR2 SVGAGI (reference sequence). The V gene lost 7 bases and the J gene lost 3 bases, with 12 bases spanning the gap. The CDR3 is 13 residues long. The CDR3 is CASTRQAYTEAFF. The CDR3 DNA follows: TGTGCCAGCACAAGACAGGCCTACACTGAAGCTTTCTTT.